The text below deals with one TCR beta chain. Per the original data handling: The assay estimated nucleated cells by amplifying reference gene primers. TCRdb keeps only in-frame clones here, not all; method: immunoSEQ multiplex PCR. The DNA was the basis for D and trimming; V, J and clone size are from that table. Seen here are 200,000 to 300,000 clones, 86% observed once, and the top ten hold 3% to 3.5%. This entry is derived from a study of blood T cell repertoires in COVID-19. The wider study: PBMCs, B-cell-depleted T cells, or T cells were the source of the cDNA or gDNA that made up the material.

Trimming removed 0 bases at V and 3 bases at J, with 6 bases between. This CDR3 is built from 14 residues. The germline V gene encodes CDR1 SGHRS and CDR2 YFSETQ. This chain connects TRBV5-1 to TRBJ2-2; perhaps TRBD1 as D (6 bases). What was sequenced was peripheral blood. This TCR came from a woman under 40 who had recovered from COVID-19. The chain's CDR3 is CASSLGQDTGELFF. The DNA of the CDR3 is TGCGCCAGCAGCTTGGGACAGGACACCGGGGAGCTGTTTTTT.